This is a list of T cell receptor beta chains from one sample in a study of OX40 agonist ivuxolimab in advanced cancers. Sequencing was performed with immunoSEQ multiplex PCR; in TCRdb, only in-frame clones are kept and a portion is missing. The sample has about 81,000 clones; 85% to 90% are singletons. Source: CD4+ or CD8+ T cells sorted from blood, taken in a trial of the OX40 agonist ivuxolimab. These receptors came from an adult with an advanced solid tumor such as melanoma, head and neck, liver or kidney cancer. CDR3s leave out the opening cysteine and the closing phenylalanine or tryptophan. Fields, in order: D gene, J gene, clone size, V gene, CDR3 protein. D genes are given only for firm matches. Clone size is stated in some rows and not others, as once, few, many or a class when expanded.

d_call: TRBD1
j_call: TRBJ2-7
clone_size: NA
v_call: TRBV4-2
cdr3_aa: ASSQRSGTGLYEQY

d_call: TRBD2
j_call: TRBJ2-5
clone_size: few
v_call: TRBV5-1
cdr3_aa: ASNGGGQETQY

d_call: NA
j_call: TRBJ2-2
clone_size: NA
v_call: TRBV19
cdr3_aa: ASGGFFPFTGELF

d_call: NA
j_call: TRBJ2-1
clone_size: NA
v_call: TRBV7-9
cdr3_aa: ASSTDRKNEQF

d_call: NA
j_call: TRBJ1-2
clone_size: NA
v_call: TRBV6-1
cdr3_aa: ASSDRANSPNYGYT

d_call: NA
j_call: TRBJ2-2
clone_size: once
v_call: TRBV19
cdr3_aa: ASTSRIGNTGELF

d_call: NA
j_call: TRBJ1-2
clone_size: NA
v_call: TRBV6-4
cdr3_aa: ASSATTGLSGYT

d_call: NA
j_call: TRBJ1-3
clone_size: NA
v_call: TRBV7-9
cdr3_aa: ASSPTGARSGNTIY

d_call: TRBD1
j_call: TRBJ2-3
clone_size: NA
v_call: TRBV9
cdr3_aa: ASSVTQGTGVGDTQY

d_call: NA
j_call: TRBJ1-1
clone_size: NA
v_call: TRBV6-6
cdr3_aa: ASRDLERVNTEAF

d_call: NA
j_call: TRBJ2-1
clone_size: NA
v_call: TRBV27
cdr3_aa: ASSYRDSYNEQF

d_call: TRBD1
j_call: TRBJ1-1
clone_size: NA
v_call: TRBV5-4
cdr3_aa: ASSLGDRGINTEAF

d_call: TRBD2
j_call: TRBJ2-2
clone_size: NA
v_call: TRBV18
cdr3_aa: ASSPGLAGGPNTGELF

d_call: NA
j_call: TRBJ2-1
clone_size: NA
v_call: TRBV28
cdr3_aa: ASSSIGQGYFQF

d_call: TRBD1
j_call: TRBJ1-2
clone_size: NA
v_call: TRBV7-2
cdr3_aa: ASSFVPGQGRTDGYT

d_call: NA
j_call: TRBJ1-5
clone_size: NA
v_call: TRBV18
cdr3_aa: ASSFGGYQPQH

d_call: NA
j_call: TRBJ2-7
clone_size: NA
v_call: TRBV7-9
cdr3_aa: ASSPRTVREQY

d_call: NA
j_call: TRBJ2-5
clone_size: few
v_call: TRBV6-5
cdr3_aa: ASSYKAHRGETQY

d_call: NA
j_call: TRBJ2-3
clone_size: once
v_call: TRBV7-2
cdr3_aa: ASSWELVGGVTDTQY

d_call: TRBD1
j_call: TRBJ1-1
clone_size: NA
v_call: TRBV9
cdr3_aa: ASSQTGGLADTEAF

d_call: TRBD1
j_call: TRBJ2-3
clone_size: NA
v_call: TRBV9
cdr3_aa: ASSATGTADTQY

d_call: TRBD2
j_call: TRBJ2-2
clone_size: NA
v_call: TRBV2
cdr3_aa: ASSLGLVGGTGELF

d_call: NA
j_call: TRBJ1-1
clone_size: NA
v_call: TRBV10-1
cdr3_aa: ASSEGRWTEAF

d_call: NA
j_call: TRBJ2-3
clone_size: NA
v_call: TRBV5-1
cdr3_aa: ASSLTGPLDTQY

d_call: NA
j_call: TRBJ2-6
clone_size: NA
v_call: TRBV7-9
cdr3_aa: ASSLGVGSGANVLT

d_call: TRBD1
j_call: TRBJ2-1
clone_size: NA
v_call: TRBV2
cdr3_aa: ASSEVGQTYSYNEQF

d_call: NA
j_call: TRBJ1-4
clone_size: NA
v_call: TRBV7-2
cdr3_aa: ASRADNEKLF

d_call: NA
j_call: TRBJ2-5
clone_size: NA
v_call: TRBV5-6
cdr3_aa: ASSLVETRAKETQY

d_call: NA
j_call: TRBJ2-3
clone_size: once
v_call: TRBV4-2
cdr3_aa: ASSKGPSPPEDTQY

d_call: NA
j_call: TRBJ1-1
clone_size: few
v_call: TRBV20-1
cdr3_aa: SARDQSRAF

d_call: TRBD1
j_call: TRBJ1-2
clone_size: once
v_call: TRBV5-4
cdr3_aa: ASSLGTAYGYT

d_call: NA
j_call: TRBJ2-7
clone_size: NA
v_call: TRBV2
cdr3_aa: ASNPANYEQY

d_call: TRBD1
j_call: TRBJ2-5
clone_size: few
v_call: TRBV27
cdr3_aa: AILTRGQGVETQY

d_call: NA
j_call: TRBJ2-7
clone_size: few
v_call: TRBV2
cdr3_aa: ASRPDSYEQY

d_call: NA
j_call: TRBJ2-7
clone_size: NA
v_call: TRBV18
cdr3_aa: ASSPTSGALEQY